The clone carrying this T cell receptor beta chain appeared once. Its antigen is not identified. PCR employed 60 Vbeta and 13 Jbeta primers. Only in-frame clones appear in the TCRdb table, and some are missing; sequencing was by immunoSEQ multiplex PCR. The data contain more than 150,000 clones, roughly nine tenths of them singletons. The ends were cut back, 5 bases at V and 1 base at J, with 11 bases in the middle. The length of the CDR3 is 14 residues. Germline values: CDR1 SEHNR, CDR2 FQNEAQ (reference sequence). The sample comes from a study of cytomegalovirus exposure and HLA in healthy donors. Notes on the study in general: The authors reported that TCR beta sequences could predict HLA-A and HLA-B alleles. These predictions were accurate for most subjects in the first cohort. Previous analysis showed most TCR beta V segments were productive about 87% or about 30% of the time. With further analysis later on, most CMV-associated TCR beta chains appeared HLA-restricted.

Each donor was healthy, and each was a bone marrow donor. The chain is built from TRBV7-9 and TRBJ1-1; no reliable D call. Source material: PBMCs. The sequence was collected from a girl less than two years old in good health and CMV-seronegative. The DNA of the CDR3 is TGTGCCAGCAGCATGAGGTATGAGAACACTGAAGCTTTCTTT. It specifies CASSMRYENTEAFF.